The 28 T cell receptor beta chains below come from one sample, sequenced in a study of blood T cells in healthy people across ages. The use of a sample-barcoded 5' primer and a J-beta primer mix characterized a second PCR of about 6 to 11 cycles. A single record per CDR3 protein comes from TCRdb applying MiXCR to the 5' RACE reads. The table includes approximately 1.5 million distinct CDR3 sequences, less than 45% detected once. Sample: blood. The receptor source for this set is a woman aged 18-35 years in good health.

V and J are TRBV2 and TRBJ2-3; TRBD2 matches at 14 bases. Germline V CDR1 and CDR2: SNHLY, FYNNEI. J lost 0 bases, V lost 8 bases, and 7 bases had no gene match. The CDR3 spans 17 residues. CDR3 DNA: TGTGCCAGCCCGACGGGACTAGCGGGGGTCAGCACAGATACGCAGTATTTT. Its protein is CASPTGLAGVSTDTQYF.

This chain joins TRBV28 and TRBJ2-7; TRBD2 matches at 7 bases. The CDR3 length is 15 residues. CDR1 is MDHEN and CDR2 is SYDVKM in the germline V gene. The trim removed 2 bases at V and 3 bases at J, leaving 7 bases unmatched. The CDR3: CASSLGGSPVYEQYF. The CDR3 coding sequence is TGTGCCAGCAGTTTAGGCGGGAGCCCCGTCTACGAGCAGTACTTC. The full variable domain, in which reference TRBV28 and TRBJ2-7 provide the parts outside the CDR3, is DVKVTQSSRYLVKRTGEKVFLECVQDMDHENMFWYRQDPGLGLRLIYFSYDVKMKEKGDIPEGYSVSREKKERFSLILESASTNQTSMYLCASSLGGSPVYEQYFGPGTRLTVT.

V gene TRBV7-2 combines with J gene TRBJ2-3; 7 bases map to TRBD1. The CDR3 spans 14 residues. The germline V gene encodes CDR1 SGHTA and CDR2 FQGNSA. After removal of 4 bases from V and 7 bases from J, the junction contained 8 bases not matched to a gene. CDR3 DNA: TGTGCCAGCAGCTCCGGGACAGTATGGTATACGCAGTATTTT. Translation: CASSSGTVWYTQYF.

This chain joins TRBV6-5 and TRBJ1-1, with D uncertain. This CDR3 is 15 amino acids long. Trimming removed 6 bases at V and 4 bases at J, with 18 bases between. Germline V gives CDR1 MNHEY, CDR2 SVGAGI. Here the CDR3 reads CASRNRASPGTEAFF. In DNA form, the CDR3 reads TGTGCCAGCAGGAACCGGGCCTCGCCGGGCACTGAAGCTTTCTTT.

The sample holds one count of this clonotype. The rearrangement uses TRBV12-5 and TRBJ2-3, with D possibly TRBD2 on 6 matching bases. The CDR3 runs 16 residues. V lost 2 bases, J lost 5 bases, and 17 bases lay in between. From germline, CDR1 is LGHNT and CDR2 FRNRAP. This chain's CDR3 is CASGLFETGARDTQYF. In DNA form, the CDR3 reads TGTGCTAGTGGTTTGTTTGAGACGGGAGCGAGAGATACGCAGTATTTT.

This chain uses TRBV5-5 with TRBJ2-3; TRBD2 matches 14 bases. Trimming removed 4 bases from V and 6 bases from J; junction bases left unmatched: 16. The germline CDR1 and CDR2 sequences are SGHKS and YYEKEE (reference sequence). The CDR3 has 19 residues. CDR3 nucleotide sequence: TGTGCCAGCAGCCCGATTGGGACTAGCGGGGGTCACCTGGGGGATACGCAGTATTTT. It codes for CASSPIGTSGGHLGDTQYF. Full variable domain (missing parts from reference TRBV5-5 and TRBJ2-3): DAGVTQSPTHLIKTRGQQVTLRCSPISGHKSVSWYQQVLGQGPQFIFQYYEKEERGRGNFPDRFSARQFPNYSSELNVNALLLGDSALYLCASSPIGTSGGHLGDTQYFGPGTRLTVL.

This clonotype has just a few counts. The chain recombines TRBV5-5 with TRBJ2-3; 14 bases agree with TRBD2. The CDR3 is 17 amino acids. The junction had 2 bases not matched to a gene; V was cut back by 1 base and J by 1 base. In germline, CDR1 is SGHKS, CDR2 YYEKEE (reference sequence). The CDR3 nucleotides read TGTGCCAGCAGCTTGTCGGGACTAGCGGGGGGCACAGATACGCAGTATTTT. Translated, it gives CASSLSGLAGGTDTQYF.

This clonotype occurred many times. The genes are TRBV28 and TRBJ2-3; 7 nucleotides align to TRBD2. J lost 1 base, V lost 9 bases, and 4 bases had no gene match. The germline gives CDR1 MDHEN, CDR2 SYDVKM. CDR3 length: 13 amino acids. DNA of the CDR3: TGTGCCAGTCTGGCGGGAGGCACAGATACGCAGTATTTT. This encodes CASLAGGTDTQYF.

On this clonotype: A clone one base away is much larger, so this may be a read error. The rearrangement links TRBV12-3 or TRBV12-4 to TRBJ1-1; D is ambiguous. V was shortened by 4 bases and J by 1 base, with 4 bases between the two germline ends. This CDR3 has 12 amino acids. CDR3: CASSWKNTEAFF. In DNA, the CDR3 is TGTGCCAGCAGTTGGAAGAACACTGAAGCTTTCTTT.

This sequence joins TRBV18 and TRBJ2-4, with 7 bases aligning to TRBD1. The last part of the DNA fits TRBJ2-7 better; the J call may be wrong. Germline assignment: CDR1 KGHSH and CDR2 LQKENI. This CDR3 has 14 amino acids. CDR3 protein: CASSPPAGGYEQYF. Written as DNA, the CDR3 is TGTGCCAGCTCACCACCGGCAGGGGGCTACGAGCAGTACTTC.

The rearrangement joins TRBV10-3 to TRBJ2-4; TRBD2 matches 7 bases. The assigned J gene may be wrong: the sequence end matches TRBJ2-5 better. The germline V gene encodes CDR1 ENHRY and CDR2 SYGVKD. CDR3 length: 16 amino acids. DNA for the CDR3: TGTGCCATCAGTGAGTCGGAGACTAGCCGGCGGGAGACCCAGTACTTC. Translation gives CAISESETSRRETQYF.

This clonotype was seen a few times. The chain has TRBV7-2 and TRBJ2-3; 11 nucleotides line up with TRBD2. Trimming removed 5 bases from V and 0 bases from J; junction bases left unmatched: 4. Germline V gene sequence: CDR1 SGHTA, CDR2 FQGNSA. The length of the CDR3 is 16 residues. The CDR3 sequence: CASSQLAGVSTDTQYF. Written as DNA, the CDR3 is TGTGCCAGCAGCCAACTAGCGGGGGTTAGCACAGATACGCAGTATTTT.

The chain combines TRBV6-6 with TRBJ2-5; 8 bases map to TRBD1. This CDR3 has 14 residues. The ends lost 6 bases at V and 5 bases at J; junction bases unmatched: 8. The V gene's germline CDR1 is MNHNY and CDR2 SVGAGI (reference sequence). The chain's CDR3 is CASSRLRGQETQYF. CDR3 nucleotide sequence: TGTGCCAGCAGCCGACTCAGGGGGCAGGAGACCCAGTACTTC.

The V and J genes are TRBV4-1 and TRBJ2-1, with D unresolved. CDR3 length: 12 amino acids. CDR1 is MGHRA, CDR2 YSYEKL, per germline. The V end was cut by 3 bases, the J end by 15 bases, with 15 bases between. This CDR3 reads CASSHAPTGWFF. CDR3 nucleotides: TGCGCCAGCAGCCATGCCCCGACGGGCTGGTTCTTC.

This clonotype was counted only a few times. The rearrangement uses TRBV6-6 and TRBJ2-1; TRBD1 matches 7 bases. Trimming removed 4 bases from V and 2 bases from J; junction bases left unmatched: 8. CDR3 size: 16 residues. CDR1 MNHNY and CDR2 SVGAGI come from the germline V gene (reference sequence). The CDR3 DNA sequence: TGTGCCAGCAGTTTGCGAGGGGGCGCTACCTACAATGAGCAGTTCTTC. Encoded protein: CASSLRGGATYNEQFF.

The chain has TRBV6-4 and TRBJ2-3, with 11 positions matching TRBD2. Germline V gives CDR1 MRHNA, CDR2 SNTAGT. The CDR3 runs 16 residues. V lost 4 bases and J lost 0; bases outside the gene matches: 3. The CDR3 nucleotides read TGTGCCAGCAGTGTCGCTAGCGGGGGGAGCACAGATACGCAGTATTTT. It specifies CASSVASGGSTDTQYF.

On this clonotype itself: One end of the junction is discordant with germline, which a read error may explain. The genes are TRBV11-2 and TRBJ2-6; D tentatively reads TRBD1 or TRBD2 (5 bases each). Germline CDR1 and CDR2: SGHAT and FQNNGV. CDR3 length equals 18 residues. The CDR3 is CASSPHAGTDSGSNVLTF. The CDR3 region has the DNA TGTGCCAGCAGCCCACACGCCGGGACGGACTCTGGGTCCAACGTCCTGACTTTC.

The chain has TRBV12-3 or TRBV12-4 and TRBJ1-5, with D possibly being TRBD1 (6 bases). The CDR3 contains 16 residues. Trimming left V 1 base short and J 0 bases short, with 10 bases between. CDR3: CASSLGGGLSNQPQHF. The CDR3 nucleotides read TGTGCCAGCAGTTTAGGCGGGGGGCTTAGCAATCAGCCCCAGCATTTT.

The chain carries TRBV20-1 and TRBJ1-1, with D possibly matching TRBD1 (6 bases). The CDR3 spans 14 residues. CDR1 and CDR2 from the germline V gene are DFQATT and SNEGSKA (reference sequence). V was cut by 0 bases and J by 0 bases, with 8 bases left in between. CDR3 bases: TGCAGTGCTAGAGAACGACAGGTGAACACTGAAGCTTTCTTT. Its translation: CSARERQVNTEAFF.

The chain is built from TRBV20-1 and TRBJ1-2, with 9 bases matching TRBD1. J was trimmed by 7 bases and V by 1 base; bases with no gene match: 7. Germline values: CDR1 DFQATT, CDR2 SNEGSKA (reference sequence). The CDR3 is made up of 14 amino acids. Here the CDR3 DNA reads TGCAGTGCTAGAGGACCGGGACAGGGAGGTGGCTACACCTTC. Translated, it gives CSARGPGQGGGYTF.

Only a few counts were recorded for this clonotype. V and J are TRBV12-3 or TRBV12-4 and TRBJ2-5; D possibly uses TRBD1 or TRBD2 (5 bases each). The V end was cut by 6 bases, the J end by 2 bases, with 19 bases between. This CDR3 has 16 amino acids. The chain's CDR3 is CASSVTPGRQQETQYF. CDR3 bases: TGTGCCAGCAGCGTTACCCCGGGGCGCCAACAAGAGACCCAGTACTTC.

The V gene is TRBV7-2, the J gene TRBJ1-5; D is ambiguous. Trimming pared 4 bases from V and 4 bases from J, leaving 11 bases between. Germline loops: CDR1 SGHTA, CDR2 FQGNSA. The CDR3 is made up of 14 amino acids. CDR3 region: CASSSRTVNQPQHF. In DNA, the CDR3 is TGTGCCAGCAGCTCCCGGACTGTTAATCAGCCCCAGCATTTT.

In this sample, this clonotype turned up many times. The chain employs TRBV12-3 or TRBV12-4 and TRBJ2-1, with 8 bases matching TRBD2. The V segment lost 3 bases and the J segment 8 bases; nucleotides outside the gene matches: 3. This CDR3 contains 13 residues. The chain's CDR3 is CASSLLAGYEQFF. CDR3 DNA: TGTGCCAGCAGTTTGTTAGCGGGATATGAGCAGTTCTTC.

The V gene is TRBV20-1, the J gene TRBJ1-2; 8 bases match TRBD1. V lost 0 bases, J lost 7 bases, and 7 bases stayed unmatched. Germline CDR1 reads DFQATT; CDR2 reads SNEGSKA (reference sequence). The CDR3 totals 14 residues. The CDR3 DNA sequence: TGCAGTGCTAGAGATCTGGCAGGGGGCTTTGGCTACACCTTC. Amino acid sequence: CSARDLAGGFGYTF.

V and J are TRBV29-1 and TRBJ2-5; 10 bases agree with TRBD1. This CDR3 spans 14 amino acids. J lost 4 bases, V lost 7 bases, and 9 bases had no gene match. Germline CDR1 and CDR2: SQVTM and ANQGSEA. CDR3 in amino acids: CSAVDRGRRETQYF. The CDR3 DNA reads TGCAGCGCCGTTGACAGGGGGCGCCGAGAGACCCAGTACTTC.

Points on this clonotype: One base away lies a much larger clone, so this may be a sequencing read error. CDR3 in amino acids: CAGSQDPLNNEQFF. The CDR3 DNA sequence: TGCGCCGGCAGCCAAGATCCCCTAAACAATGAGCAGTTCTTC. The rearrangement links TRBV4-3 to TRBJ2-1; no reliable D call. The CDR3 length is 14 residues. Looked up from germline, CDR1 is LGHNA and CDR2 is YSLEER.

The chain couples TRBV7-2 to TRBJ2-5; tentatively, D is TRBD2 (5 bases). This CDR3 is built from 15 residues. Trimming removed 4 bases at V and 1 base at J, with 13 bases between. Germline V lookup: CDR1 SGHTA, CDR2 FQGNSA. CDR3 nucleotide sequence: TGTGCCAGCAGCTCCTCCGGGATCCTCCAAGAGACCCAGTACTTC. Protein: CASSSSGILQETQYF.

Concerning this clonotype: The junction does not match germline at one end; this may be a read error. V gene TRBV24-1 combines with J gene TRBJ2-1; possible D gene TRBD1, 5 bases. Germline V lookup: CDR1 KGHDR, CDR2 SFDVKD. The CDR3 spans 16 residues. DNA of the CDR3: TGTGCCACCAGTGACGCGACAGCTATGTCCTACAAGGAGCAGTTCTTC. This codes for CATSDATAMSYKEQFF.